The sample holds a few counts of the clone carrying this T cell receptor (beta chain). Germline V gene sequence: CDR1 LNHDA, CDR2 SQIVND (reference sequence). The V and J ends lost 0 bases and 3 bases, in that order; junction bases with no gene match: 4. The CDR3 covers 15 residues. The sample originates from a study of blood T cell repertoires in COVID-19. TCRdb's table, derived via immunoSEQ multiplex PCR, lists solely in-frame clones and lacks some. The data show about 62,000 clones, 85% to 90% seen once. Input material: peripheral blood. The clonotype comes from a woman aged 55 to 70 with COVID-19, enrolled during active disease. The V and J genes are TRBV19 and TRBJ2-7; 8 bases fit TRBD1. Written as DNA, the CDR3 is TGTGCCAGTAGTATAGAATGGACAGGGATCTACGAGCAGTACTTC. The encoded protein is CASSIEWTGIYEQYF.